This T cell receptor (beta chain) was identified in a study of early T cells in non-severe SARS-CoV-2 infection (dated by TCRdb to the early 2020s). For the wider study: Because TCR sequencing was done on bulk RNA from unsorted whole blood, the alpha and beta chains could not be paired.

What the study reported, not specific to this receptor: VDJdb matching was skewed toward anti-spike CD8 responses and likely underestimated virus-specific expansions by missing private and CD4 specificities.

Libraries were made using 5' RACE. Sequencing was performed on a NextSeq 500. The TCR library protocol attached unique molecular identifiers to individual cDNA molecules to correct for sequencing error and PCR bias. TCR alpha and beta chains were both sequenced, and the abundances of alpha and beta sequences in each sample were closely correlated with each other. Turning to the authors' computational methods: Decombinator V4 was used to perform V gene, J gene and CDR3 annotation of TCR sequences. Expanded TCRs were defined as changing significantly between any two time points under a Poisson model with p below 0.0001. Abundances of TCRs were expressed as counts per million after normalisation to the total number of TCRs sequenced in each sample. VDJdb, accessed 1 November 2021, was searched for CMV, EBV and SARS-CoV-2 annotated TCRs, with TCRs annotated for multiple antigens excluded. TCRdb passed the public sequencing reads through fastp at Q25 and MiXCR, retaining productive beta sequences. Identical CDR3 proteins give one entry, which carries the most common genes and DNA. The V and J calls were not made by the authors but by TCRdb's processing. This sample has some 58,000 distinct CDR3 sequences in its table, and over 9% of those were observed once. Of the sample, less than 3% is held by the ten largest clones.

Comment on this clonotype: Its target antigen remains unknown. No per-base quality is available; no much larger clone lies one base away.

A case-control design nested within a healthcare worker cohort in London, UK, was used, with weekly nasopharyngeal swab PCR tests and blood sampling performed. Healthcare workers were recruited between 23 and 31 March 2020, during the week of the UK lockdown, and were followed weekly for up to roughly 16 weeks. Sequenced here: whole blood, sampled at baseline. The source is an adult who was a healthcare worker with PCR-confirmed SARS-CoV-2 infection or an uninfected control (not recorded which).

The nucleotide sequence is given as TGCGCCAGCAGCCAAGTGTGGGACAGGGGAAACACCATATATTTT. Its product reads: CASSQVWDRGNTIYF. This receptor chain uses TRBV4-1 and TRBJ1-3; 8 of the junction bases match TRBD1. V is cut back by 1 base and J by 4 bases, with 3 bases in the junction unmatched. Based on the germline V gene, the CDR1 and CDR2 sequences are MGHRA and YSYEKL. The CDR3 sequence holds 15 residues, the cysteine and phenylalanine included. The read is trimmed to its CDR3 DNA, 45 bases read in frame from base 1.